In this sample, the clone carrying this T cell receptor (beta chain) turned up many times. Its specificity is unknown. Preparation of the TCRbeta library involved a method that used unique molecular identifiers. MiXCR, run by TCRdb on the PCR reads, gives a single entry per CDR3 protein. The sample has more than 400,000 distinct CDR3 sequences, around two fifths seen once. The data were obtained in a study of T-cell reconstitution after alpha-beta-depleted transplantation in children. Study results and limitations: After transplant, high TCRbeta diversity at day 60 in some patients arose from surviving recipient T cells and thymic progenitors. Expanded clones from the graft, numbering several hundred, reportedly supplied alpha-beta T cells about two months after transplant. T cells produced anew were the main source of T-cell counts and diversity one year after transplant.

The germline V gene has CDR1 DFQATT and CDR2 SNEGSKA (reference sequence). V lost 3 bases, J lost 0 bases, and 8 bases lay in between. This CDR3 has 13 residues. The J gene is TRBJ2-5, the V gene TRBV20-1; no clear D gene. Sample: PBMCs, taken before TCRalphabeta/CD19-depleted stem cell transplant. The TCR originated in a girl aged 2 to 9 with aplastic anemia, due to receive a stem cell transplant. The CDR3 coding sequence is TGCAGTGCTAGCGGGTTGTACCAAGAGACCCAGTACTTC. Its protein is CSASGLYQETQYF.